This entry lists 13 T cell receptor beta chains sequenced from one sample in a study of T cells expressing NK-cell markers. TCRdb reanalyzed the 5' RACE reads, giving one entry per CDR3 protein sequence and no DNA. The sample totals almost 450,000 distinct CDR3 sequences. The specimen was blood T cells: a sorted CD56 or NKG2C T cell subset, CD4+ or CD8+ T cells, or bulk PBMC T cells (not recorded which). The receptors were gathered from a woman aged 18-70 years in good health.

The chain carries TRBV7-3 and TRBJ2-5; TCRdb calls TRBD1, which cannot be checked without DNA. Germline V gene lookup returns CDR1 SGHTA and CDR2 FQGTGA. CDR3 length: 13 residues. The chain's CDR3 is CASSHRVLETQYF.

The chain is built from TRBV6-1 and TRBJ2-7; TCRdb outputs TRBD2, but without DNA this stays unchecked. This CDR3 contains 15 residues. The V gene's germline CDR1 is MNHNS and CDR2 SASEGT. The CDR3 loop reads CASSPPTSGTYEQYF.

V is TRBV5-6 and J is TRBJ2-3. The CDR3 is 16 residues long. CDR1 is SGHDT, CDR2 YYEEEE, per germline. CDR3 protein: CASSWGSSVSTDTQYF. Combining the CDR3 with reference TRBV5-6 and TRBJ2-3 gives the whole variable domain DAGVTQSPTHLIKTRGQQVTLRCSPKSGHDTVSWYQQALGQGPQFIFQYYEEEERQRGNFPDRFSGHQFPNYSSELNVNALLLGDSALYLCASSWGSSVSTDTQYFGPGTRLTVL.

The rearrangement links TRBV7-2 to TRBJ2-4; the TCRdb call, TRBD1, lacks DNA for checking. This CDR3 spans 16 amino acids. Germline-derived CDR1 and CDR2 are SGHTA and FQGNSA. The CDR3 is CASSPDRVMAKNIQYF.

The CDR3 loop reads CASSVAGASTEAFF. The V call is TRBV9, the J call TRBJ1-1; TCRdb reports TRBD1, a call that lacks DNA to check it against. The CDR3 length is 14 residues. Germline CDR1 and CDR2: SGDLS and YYNGEE.

The J gene is TRBJ1-6, the V gene TRBV5-6. The CDR3 loop spans 14 amino acids. Germline assignment: CDR1 SGHDT and CDR2 YYEEEE. CDR3 sequence reads: CASSAGLINSPLHF.

The chain employs TRBV6-1 and TRBJ1-6; no DNA is available, so the TRBD1 call from TCRdb remains unchecked. This CDR3 has 16 amino acids. Germline-derived CDR1 and CDR2 are MNHNS and SASEGT. CDR3 sequence: CASSGDWVREFSPLHF.

The gene calls are TRBV20-1 and TRBJ2-3. CDR1 is DFQATT, CDR2 SNEGSKA, per germline (reference sequence). This CDR3 is built from 14 residues. CDR3 sequence: CSARVPASTDTQYF.

This chain links TRBV24-1 with TRBJ2-2; there is no DNA to check the TCRdb D call of TRBD2. CDR1 is KGHDR, CDR2 SFDVKD, per germline. The CDR3 is 19 residues long. The CDR3 is CATSDPGTSGPANTGELFF.

The chain couples TRBV9 to TRBJ1-2; TCRdb selects TRBD1, and the lack of DNA leaves this call unchecked. The CDR3 runs 11 residues. Germline V CDR1 and CDR2: SGDLS, YYNGEE. The CDR3 region is CASGDSQGPDF.

The chain employs TRBV18 and TRBJ1-6. CDR3 size: 15 residues. The germline V gene has CDR1 KGHSH and CDR2 LQKENI. CDR3: CASSPRVVGNSPLHF.

The V call is TRBV18, the J call TRBJ1-2; the TRBD1 assignment by TCRdb is unverifiable without DNA. Germline V lookup: CDR1 KGHSH, CDR2 LQKENI. The CDR3 length is 14 residues. CDR3 in amino acids: CASSPAGAQTATTF.

V is TRBV3-1 and J is TRBJ2-5; the D call from TCRdb, TRBD1, cannot be confirmed without DNA. Per the germline V gene, CDR1 is LGHDT and CDR2 is YNNKEL (reference sequence). This CDR3 has 17 amino acids. The CDR3 is CASSQRGNTRTQETQYF.